The rows below give T cell receptor beta chains drawn from one sample of a study of blood T cells in healthy people across ages. A single record per CDR3 protein comes from TCRdb applying MiXCR to the 5' RACE reads. The sample carries roughly 830,000 distinct CDR3 sequences, approximately 59% recorded once. Sequencing was carried out using blood. These receptors all come from a man younger than 40 in good health. CDR3s include the opening cysteine and the closing phenylalanine or tryptophan. A D gene is named only where the DNA matches it firmly. The size field is filled for only some rows; it gives once, few, many or a size class.

>TRBV27|-|TRBJ2-7|-
TGTGCCAGCAGTTTATCGAACAGGTACTCCTACGAGCAGTACTTC
CASSLSNRYSYEQYF
>TRBV6-4|TRBD2|TRBJ2-2|-
TGTGCCAGCAGTGAGGTAGCGGGGGACACCGGGGAGCTGTTTTTT
CASSEVAGDTGELFF
>TRBV21-1|-|TRBJ1-4|-
TGTGCCAGCAGCTTCCGGACTGGTGAAAAACTGTTTTTT
CASSFRTGEKLFF
>TRBV3-1|-|TRBJ1-2|-
TGTGCCAGCAGCATCGGGTATCGTGGCTATGGCTACACCTTC
CASSIGYRGYGYTF
>TRBV7-6|-|TRBJ2-3|few
TGTGCCAGCACAGGGGGGACTAGCACAGATACGCAGTATTTT
CASTGGTSTDTQYF
>TRBV4-3|-|TRBJ1-5|-
TGCGCCAGCAGCCAAGATAACAGACGGAATCAGCCCCAGCATTTT
CASSQDNRRNQPQHF
>TRBV5-1|TRBD2|TRBJ2-1|-
TGCGCCAGCAGCTTGGGACTAGCGGGCCCCCTCAATGAGCAGTTCTTC
CASSLGLAGPLNEQFF
>TRBV7-9|TRBD2|TRBJ2-5|-
TGTGCCAGCAGCCCAGTTGGGAGCGGGGGAGAATACCAAGAGACCCAGTACTTC
CASSPVGSGGEYQETQYF
>TRBV28|-|TRBJ1-2|-
TGTGCCAGCAGCCCATTCGGACGGACCTATGGCTACACCTTC
CASSPFGRTYGYTF
>TRBV5-1|-|TRBJ1-4|-
TGCGCCAGCAGCAGATCTCTCAATGAAAAACTGTTTTTT
CASSRSLNEKLFF
>TRBV29-1|TRBD1|TRBJ1-2|-
TGCAGCGTTGAAGGTGGACAGGGAGGTGGCTACACCTTC
CSVEGGQGGGYTF
>TRBV29-1|TRBD2|TRBJ2-3|-
TGCAGCGTTTCCTGGACTAGCGGGGGGGATACGCAGTATTTT
CSVSWTSGGDTQYF
>TRBV28|TRBD2|TRBJ2-3|-
TGTGCCAGCAGTTTTCCGACTAGCGGGGGCACAGATACGCAGTATTTT
CASSFPTSGGTDTQYF
>TRBV5-5|TRBD1|TRBJ2-7|once
TGTGCCAGCAGCGCACCAATACAGGGGGACCACGAGCAGTACTTC
CASSAPIQGDHEQYF
>TRBV20-1|TRBD2|TRBJ2-7|-
TGCAGTGCTCTGGGTCGGGGGGGGACCTACGAGCAGTACTTC
CSALGRGGTYEQYF
>TRBV4-2|-|TRBJ2-1|-
TGTGCCAGCAGCCAAGATAGGTATGAGCAGTTCTTC
CASSQDRYEQFF
>TRBV6-5|-|TRBJ2-6|-
TGTGCCAGCAGTTACTCGGTCGACTCTGGGGCCAACGTCCTGACTTTC
CASSYSVDSGANVLTF
>TRBV15|-|TRBJ1-4|-
TGTGCCACCAGCAGAATTCAGGCAACTAATGAAAAACTGTTTTTT
CATSRIQATNEKLFF
>TRBV19|-|TRBJ2-1|-
TGTGCCAGTAGTTCCTCCCGACAGGAATCCTACAATGAGCAGTTCTTC
CASSSSRQESYNEQFF
>TRBV7-2|TRBD1|TRBJ2-5|-
TGTGCCAGCAGCCCCGAGGGGGCCACCTCATGGACCCAGTACTTC
CASSPEGATSWTQYF
>TRBV4-3|TRBD1|TRBJ2-1|-
TGCGCCAGCAGCCAAGGGGGAACAGGGGAATACAATGAGCAGTTCTTC
CASSQGGTGEYNEQFF
>TRBV7-9|TRBD2|TRBJ2-3|few
TGTGCCAGCAGCGTACTAGCGGGGGGCTACACAGATACGCAGTATTTT
CASSVLAGGYTDTQYF
>TRBV9|-|TRBJ2-6|-
TGTGCCAGCAGCCCCCGCGAGGGGAATTCCCTCCGAAGAGGGGCCAACGTCCTGACTTTC
CASSPREGNSLRRGANVLTF
>TRBV6-2/TRBV6-3|-|TRBJ2-1|few
TGTGCCAGCACTCTGACAGAGACCTACAATGAGCAGTTCTTC
CASTLTETYNEQFF
>TRBV7-2|-|TRBJ1-2|-
TGTGCCAGCAGCTTTGGTCACACCTATGGCTACACCTTC
CASSFGHTYGYTF
>TRBV28|-|TRBJ2-7|few
TGTGCCAGCAGTTTAATACCCTACGAGCAGTACTTC
CASSLIPYEQYF
>TRBV18|TRBD1|TRBJ1-5|-
TGTGCCAGCTCACGGAGACAGGGGGACAATCAGCCCCAGCATTTT
CASSRRQGDNQPQHF
>TRBV9|TRBD2|TRBJ2-1|-
TGTGCCAGCAGCGTAGCTGTGACTAGCGGGGAGGCTGAGCAGTTCTTC
CASSVAVTSGEAEQFF
>TRBV6-5|TRBD2|TRBJ2-7|-
TGTGCCAGCAGTAGTCCCGGGACTAGCGGGTACGAGCAGTACTTC
CASSSPGTSGYEQYF
>TRBV5-1|TRBD1|TRBJ1-2|-
TGCGCCAGCAGCTGGACAGGGGAAGAAGGCTACACCTTC
CASSWTGEEGYTF
>TRBV3-1|TRBD2|TRBJ2-1|-
TGTGCCAGCAGCCAATCTCCCGGGACTAGCGGGGTAGAGTTCTTC
CASSQSPGTSGVEFF
>TRBV4-1|TRBD2|TRBJ2-2|few
TGCGCCAGCAGCCGCCTATCCCCCACCCGAGCGGGGTTCACCGGGGAGCTGTTTTTT
CASSRLSPTRAGFTGELFF
>TRBV29-1|-|TRBJ2-1|-
TGCAGCGGGGAAGACCACTACAATGAGCAGTTCTTC
CSGEDHYNEQFF
>TRBV4-3|-|TRBJ2-5|few
TGCGCCAGCAGCCAAGATCTGGCCAGGTCACGAGAGACCCAGTACTTC
CASSQDLARSRETQYF
>TRBV4-3|TRBD1|TRBJ1-2|few
TGCGCCAGCAGCCAAGAATTGACAGGGAGCTATGGCTACACCTTC
CASSQELTGSYGYTF
>TRBV6-6|-|TRBJ2-1|-
TGTGCCAGCACTTTCACGCCTGTAAATGAGCAGTTCTTC
CASTFTPVNEQFF
>TRBV18|TRBD1|TRBJ1-2|-
TGTGCCAGCTCACCACCCCAGACAGGGGTTGATGGCTACACCTTC
CASSPPQTGVDGYTF
>TRBV6-2/TRBV6-3|TRBD1|TRBJ2-1|few
TGTGCCAGCACCGAAGACAGGGCGAAGGGGCAGTTCTTC
CASTEDRAKGQFF
>TRBV6-1|-|TRBJ1-2|-
TGTGCCAGCAGTGAAGCTGCAAGAAACTATGGCTACACCTTC
CASSEAARNYGYTF
>TRBV29-1|-|TRBJ2-7|-
TGCAGCGTTAGAAAGCCTGGGTCCTACGAGCAGTACTTC
CSVRKPGSYEQYF
>TRBV3-1|-|TRBJ2-3|few
TGTGCCAGCAGCCAAGAAGACCTACCCACAGATACGCAGTATTTT
CASSQEDLPTDTQYF
>TRBV7-7|TRBD1|TRBJ2-1|-
TGTGCTAGCAGCGTACCAGGGGGCCAGGATGAGCAGTTCTTC
CASSVPGGQDEQFF
>TRBV7-3|TRBD2|TRBJ2-4|-
TGTGCCAGCAGCTTAAGCGGGGGTGGTGGAAACATTCAGTACTTC
CASSLSGGGGNIQYF
>TRBV27|-|TRBJ2-3|-
TGTGCCAGCAGCCCTCTTTGGGGGGCTTTAGATACGCAGTATTTT
CASSPLWGALDTQYF
>TRBV2|-|TRBJ2-1|-
TGTGCCAGCAGTGAAGTAGCGACCTCCTACAATGAGCAGTTCTTC
CASSEVATSYNEQFF
>TRBV20-1|TRBD1|TRBJ2-7|-
TGCAGTGCTAGCGTCAGACAGGGGTCGCCCTACGAGCAGTACTTC
CSASVRQGSPYEQYF
>TRBV6-5|-|TRBJ1-4|once
TGTGCCAGCAGTTACTCAATTGGCTCCTCTAATGAAAAACTGTTTTTT
CASSYSIGSSNEKLFF
>TRBV7-2|TRBD1|TRBJ2-7|few
TGTGCCAGCAGACAAACAGGGGCGTACGAGCAGTACTTC
CASRQTGAYEQYF
>TRBV4-2|-|TRBJ2-5|once
TGTGCCAGCAGCCCTGGGCGTCTCTTCCACGGGACCCAGTACTTC
CASSPGRLFHGTQYF
>TRBV10-3|TRBD2|TRBJ2-3|-
TGTGCCATCACCAAGACTAGCGGGGGGGCAGATACGCAGTATTTT
CAITKTSGGADTQYF
>TRBV25-1|-|TRBJ1-1|-
TGTGCCAGCAGCAGCAGTGGGTCTAACACTGAAGCTTTCTTT
CASSSSGSNTEAFF